The 26 T cell receptor beta chains below all came from one sample that was sequenced in a study of T cell responses to AZD1222 COVID-19 vaccine. Some clones are missing from TCRdb's copy, which holds only in-frame ones; the method was immunoSEQ multiplex PCR. The sample lists about 110,000 clones, around 90% occurring once. The sequencing used peripheral blood, collected on day 0 of AZD1222 vaccination. Receptors were obtained from an adult in good health.

The chain uses TRBV6-5 and TRBJ1-2; D not resolved. Germline V CDR1 and CDR2: MNHEY, SVGAGI. V was shortened by 10 bases and J by 2 bases, with 11 bases between the two germline ends. This CDR3 region has 12 residues. CDR3 DNA sequence: TGTGCCACCAGAAAGCGAAACTATGGCTACACCTTC. It translates to CATRKRNYGYTF.

The J gene is TRBJ1-5, the V gene TRBV28, with TRBD1 matching over 8 bases. After removal of 8 bases from V and 2 bases from J, the junction contained 8 bases not matched to a gene. Germline CDR1 and CDR2: MDHEN and SYDVKM. The CDR3 totals 15 residues. CDR3 nucleotide sequence: TGTGCCAGCCGCCCCCCGGGACAGGGCAATCAGCCCCAGCATTTT. Translated: CASRPPGQGNQPQHF.

V and J are TRBV19 and TRBJ1-1; 7 bases align to TRBD1. Germline lookup yields CDR1 LNHDA and CDR2 SQIVND (reference sequence). The V segment lost 5 bases and the J segment 2 bases; nucleotides outside the gene matches: 5. CDR3 length: 14 residues. CDR3 residues: CASSVGTVNTEAFF. DNA for the CDR3: TGTGCCAGTAGTGTCGGGACAGTTAACACTGAAGCTTTCTTT.

J is TRBJ1-4 and V is TRBV30; D is unclear. The germline V gene has CDR1 GTSNPN and CDR2 SVGIG (reference sequence). V was shortened by 1 base and J by 4 bases, with 10 bases between the two germline ends. The CDR3 is 14 residues long. CDR3: CAWSGQALNEKLFF. CDR3 DNA: TGTGCCTGGAGTGGTCAGGCCCTTAATGAAAAACTGTTTTTT. Full variable domain (rest looked up from reference TRBV30 and TRBJ1-4): SQTIHQWPATLVQPVGSPLSLECTVEGTSNPNLYWYRQAAGRGLQLLFYSVGIGQISSEVPQNLSASRPQDRQFILSSKKLLLSDSGFYLCAWSGQALNEKLFFGSGTQLSVL.

The genes are TRBV19 and TRBJ1-5, with 7 bases aligning to TRBD1. Germline assignment: CDR1 LNHDA and CDR2 SQIVND (reference sequence). This CDR3 has 17 residues. Trimming at V came to 11 bases and at J to 1 base, leaving 17 bases not matched to a gene. This CDR3 is CASRAPTGLGSNQPQHF. The CDR3 DNA reads TGTGCCTCACGAGCGCCGACAGGGTTGGGGAGCAATCAGCCCCAGCATTTT.

This chain links TRBV6-5 with TRBJ1-1, with a weak D call TRBD1 (5 bases). The CDR3 runs to 14 residues. The V end was cut by 2 bases, the J end by 4 bases, with 11 bases between. CDR1 is MNHEY and CDR2 is SVGAGI in the germline V gene. The DNA of the CDR3 is TGTGCCAGCAGTTACGGCGGGGGGGTCACTGAAGCTTTCTTT. This codes for CASSYGGGVTEAFF.

This rearrangement joins TRBV5-6 to TRBJ1-5; D gene unclear. The CDR3 has 14 residues. V was trimmed by 2 bases and J by 1 base, leaving 7 bases between them. Germline lookup yields CDR1 SGHDT and CDR2 YYEEEE. The CDR3 reads CASSFIGSNQPQHF. The CDR3 DNA follows: TGTGCCAGCAGCTTTATTGGGAGCAATCAGCCCCAGCATTTT. The entire variable domain, with the rest obtained from reference TRBV5-6 and TRBJ1-5, is as follows: DAGVTQSPTHLIKTRGQQVTLRCSPKSGHDTVSWYQQALGQGPQFIFQYYEEEERQRGNFPDRFSGHQFPNYSSELNVNALLLGDSALYLCASSFIGSNQPQHFGDGTRLSIL.

The chain links TRBV10-1 to TRBJ1-1, with D possibly TRBD1 on 5 matching bases. Trimming removed 4 bases at V and 4 bases at J, with 10 bases between. CDR3 length: 13 residues. Per germline, CDR1 WNHNN and CDR2 SYGVQD (reference sequence). As DNA, the CDR3 is TGCGCCAGCAGTGGAGGGGACGGCACTGAAGCTTTCTTT. Its translation is CASSGGDGTEAFF.

This clone was observed a few times. The chain combines TRBV19 with TRBJ1-1; D gene uncertain. The CDR3 sequence is 13 residues long. Germline V gene lookup returns CDR1 LNHDA and CDR2 SQIVND (reference sequence). The V and J ends lost 4 bases and 0 bases respectively, with 6 bases between them. CDR3 in amino acids: CASSTRLNTEAFF. The CDR3 DNA reads TGTGCCAGTAGTACCAGGTTGAACACTGAAGCTTTCTTT.

V and J are TRBV11-2 and TRBJ1-6, with 9 bases lining up with TRBD1. The CDR3 is made up of 17 amino acids. V lost 5 bases to trimming and J lost 4 bases; unmatched junction nucleotides: 9. The germline gives CDR1 SGHAT, CDR2 FQNNGV. CDR3 loop: CASSGPDRGPYNSPLHF. The CDR3 nucleotides read TGTGCCAGCAGCGGCCCGGACAGGGGCCCGTATAATTCACCCCTCCACTTT.

The gene calls are TRBV3-1 (or the pseudogene TRBV3-2) and TRBJ1-6; tentative D call: TRBD1 (5 bases). V was trimmed by 4 bases and J by 8 bases, leaving 18 bases between them. This CDR3 comprises 16 residues. Germline V lookup: CDR1 LGHDT, CDR2 YNNKEL (reference sequence). The CDR3 region has the DNA TGTGCCAGCAGCCCGAGGGGTGCGGGGAAGCATTCACCCCTCCACTTT. Protein: CASSPRGAGKHSPLHF.

The chain is built from TRBV7-3 and TRBJ1-1; D not certain. Germline assignment: CDR1 SGHTA and CDR2 FQGTGA. This CDR3 is built from 13 residues. Trimming cost V 5 bases and J 4 bases, with 11 bases left between them. CDR3 bases: TGTGCCAGCAGCCAAGGAACTCTCACTGAAGCTTTCTTT. Amino acids: CASSQGTLTEAFF. Drawing the rest from reference TRBV7-3 and TRBJ1-1, the complete variable domain is GAGVSQTPSNKVTEKGKYVELRCDPISGHTALYWYRQSLGQGPEFLIYFQGTGAADDSGLPNDRFFAVRPEGSVSTLKIQRTERGDSAVYLCASSQGTLTEAFFGQGTRLTVV.

This chain connects TRBV6-1 to TRBJ1-5; D possibly corresponds to TRBD1 (6 bases). V lost 6 bases to trimming and J lost 4 bases, with 19 bases between them. Germline CDR1 reads MNHNS; CDR2 reads SASEGT. This CDR3 has 16 amino acids. DNA for the CDR3: TGTGCCAGCAGAGAAAATCCCGGGACACCGAATCAGCCCCAGCATTTT. Its protein product is CASRENPGTPNQPQHF.

This clone showed up just once. The chain joins TRBV7-3 to TRBJ2-5; 7 bases map to TRBD2. Germline lookup yields CDR1 SGHTA and CDR2 FQGTGA. The CDR3 runs 13 residues. J gave up 9 bases and V 3 bases, and 7 bases lay outside the gene matches. CDR3 loop: CASSFYGGSPQYF. In nucleotides, the CDR3 is TGTGCCAGCAGCTTTTACGGGGGGTCCCCCCAGTACTTC.

The V gene is TRBV5-1, the J gene TRBJ1-1; D remains unclear. The CDR3 runs to 14 residues. Trimming cost V 1 base and J 0 bases, with 7 bases left between them. Germline V gene sequence: CDR1 SGHRS, CDR2 YFSETQ. The CDR3 DNA is TGCGCCAGCAGCTTGATAGGGATGAACACTGAAGCTTTCTTT. Its protein is CASSLIGMNTEAFF.

The V call is TRBV7-9, the J call TRBJ2-5, with 7 nucleotides matching TRBD1. Per the germline V gene, CDR1 is SEHNR and CDR2 is FQNEAQ (reference sequence). This CDR3 has 15 residues. V was pared by 1 base and J by 0 bases, with 2 bases of the junction left unmatched. The CDR3 sequence: CASSLGTGHQETQYF. The CDR3 nucleotides are TGTGCCAGCAGCTTAGGGACAGGACACCAAGAGACCCAGTACTTC. Together with reference TRBV7-9 and TRBJ2-5, the CDR3 gives the full variable domain: DTGVSQNPRHKITKRGQNVTFRCDPISEHNRLYWYRQTLGQGPEFLTYFQNEAQLEKSRLLSDRFSAERPKGSFSTLEIQRTEQGDSAMYLCASSLGTGHQETQYFGPGTRLLVL.

A few counts support this clone. The chain is built from TRBV6-5 and TRBJ2-7; D remains unclear. Trimming left V 7 bases short and J 5 bases short, with 18 bases between. The germline V gene has CDR1 MNHEY and CDR2 SVGAGI. The CDR3 has 14 amino acids. The CDR3 loop reads CASTRGREGNEQYF. The CDR3, as DNA: TGTGCCAGCACTCGCGGCAGAGAAGGTAACGAGCAGTACTTC.

V and J are TRBV6-5 and TRBJ1-1; D is undetermined. V lost 8 bases to trimming and J lost 5 bases, with 15 bases between them. The CDR3 spans 13 residues. Germline V lookup: CDR1 MNHEY, CDR2 SVGAGI. The CDR3 DNA sequence: TGTGCCAGCGGCTATGCCCTTAGGACTGAAGCTTTCTTT. It is translated as CASGYALRTEAFF.

The chain couples TRBV19 to TRBJ1-2; no clear D. Germline-derived CDR1 and CDR2 are LNHDA and SQIVND (reference sequence). Trimming stripped 5 bases from V and 3 bases from J, with 10 bases between. The CDR3 has 13 amino acids. Written as DNA, the CDR3 is TGTGCCAGTAGTGCCTACTCGGACTATGGCTACACCTTC. Protein: CASSAYSDYGYTF. The full variable domain, its missing parts supplied by reference TRBV19 and TRBJ1-2, is DGGITQSPKYLFRKEGQNVTLSCEQNLNHDAMYWYRQDPGQGLRLIYYSQIVNDFQKGDIAEGYSVSREKKESFPLTVTSAQKNPTAFYLCASSAYSDYGYTFGSGTRLTVV.

Of note for this clone: Other DNA sequences in this specimen translate into the identical CDR3. The V and J genes are TRBV27 and TRBJ2-7, with D perhaps TRBD1 (6 bases). Germline V gene data show CDR1 as MNHEY and CDR2 as SMNVEV (reference sequence). The V end was cut by 7 bases, the J end by 2 bases, with 12 bases between. The CDR3 is 13 amino acids. The CDR3 DNA sequence: TGTGCCAGCACAGGGGAAACCCCCTACGAGCAGTACTTC. Translating gives CASTGETPYEQYF.

The chain carries TRBV5-1 and TRBJ2-3, with D possibly being TRBD2 (5 bases). The V gene's germline CDR1 is SGHRS and CDR2 YFSETQ. Trimming pared 3 bases from V and 4 bases from J, leaving 15 bases between. The CDR3 covers 15 residues. The DNA of the CDR3 is TGCGCCAGCAGCTCCTTTAGGTCTAGCTCAGATACGCAGTATTTT. Translating gives CASSSFRSSSDTQYF.

This clone appeared once. DNA of the CDR3: TGTGCCAGCAGTTCACAGACGGATTCCTACGAGCAGTACTTC. This translates into CASSSQTDSYEQYF. The chain recombines TRBV6-5 with TRBJ2-7, with no clear D. The germline CDR1 and CDR2 sequences are MNHEY and SVGAGI. V shed 4 bases and J shed 1 base, with 11 bases lying between them. CDR3 length: 14 residues.

The rearrangement links TRBV2 to TRBJ1-2; 7 bases line up with TRBD1. There are 14 residues in the CDR3. CDR1 and CDR2 (germline): SNHLY, FYNNEI. The V and J ends lost 7 bases and 7 bases, in that order; junction bases with no gene match: 12. CDR3 region: CASIPRTGAGGYTF. The CDR3 coding sequence is TGTGCCAGCATCCCCCGCACAGGGGCGGGTGGCTACACCTTC.

The chain uses TRBV4-1 and TRBJ1-1; no clear D. Deletions cut 0 bases from V and 6 bases from J, with 5 bases between. Germline CDR1 MGHRA, CDR2 YSYEKL. CDR3 length: 12 amino acids. The CDR3 region has the DNA TGCGCCAGCAGCCAAGATTCCCCTGAAGCTTTCTTT. Its protein is CASSQDSPEAFF.

This clone was counted once. The gene calls are TRBV5-5 and TRBJ2-1, with 10 bases aligning to TRBD2. This CDR3 comprises 15 residues. Per the germline V gene, CDR1 is SGHKS and CDR2 is YYEKEE (reference sequence). With 4 bases clipped from V and 7 bases from J, the junction kept 8 bases outside the gene matches. The CDR3 spells CASSLSGGAWNEQFF. Written as DNA, the CDR3 is TGTGCCAGCAGCCTAAGCGGGGGGGCCTGGAATGAGCAGTTCTTC. Together with reference TRBV5-5 and TRBJ2-1, the CDR3 gives the full variable domain: DAGVTQSPTHLIKTRGQQVTLRCSPISGHKSVSWYQQVLGQGPQFIFQYYEKEERGRGNFPDRFSARQFPNYSSELNVNALLLGDSALYLCASSLSGGAWNEQFFGPGTRLTVL.

This rearrangement joins TRBV7-8 to TRBJ1-1; 9 positions agree with TRBD1. The CDR3 sequence is 16 residues long. CDR1 and CDR2 from the germline V gene are SGHVS and FQNEAQ. The V segment lost 5 bases and the J segment 1 base; nucleotides outside the gene matches: 8. The CDR3 here is CASSIYRGHGNTEAFF. DNA of the CDR3: TGTGCCAGCAGCATATACAGGGGGCATGGGAACACTGAAGCTTTCTTT.